This T cell receptor (beta chain) stems from a study of T-cell reconstitution after alpha-beta-depleted transplantation in children listed by TCRdb under 2016. For context, the study as a whole: T-cell immune reconstitution after TCRalphabeta/CD19-depleted allogeneic hematopoietic cell transplantation in children was quantitatively tracked in the study by means of TCR repertoire profiling.

Receptor amplification or capture employed PCR. Sequenced on an Illumina HiSeq 2500. TCR libraries were prepared with molecular barcoding, using unique molecular identifiers to normalize TCRbeta repertoire quantification. In-frame beta chains were kept once TCRdb had trimmed the public reads at Q25 with fastp and called clones with MiXCR. Here each entry gathers all rows of one CDR3 protein and keeps the most common genes and DNA. Recorded for this sample are 480,000 or so distinct CDR3 sequences; roughly a tenth of them occurred a single time. Together, the top ten hold around 2% of the sample. The sample's treatment or condition label, in plain terms: allogeneic hematopoietic cell transplantation with graft depleted of TCRalphabeta T cells and CD19 B cells. TCRalphabeta/CD19-depleted allogeneic hematopoietic cell grafts were given to the transplant recipients, all of whom were children. Only a few counts were recorded for this clonotype. Its antigen target is currently unknown. The input lacks base qualities; no much larger clone sits a single base away.

According to the germline V gene, CDR1 reads MGHDK and CDR2 reads SYGVNS. The CDR3 covers 15 residues, taking in both the cysteine and the phenylalanine. This entry keeps only the CDR3 DNA: 45 bases, framed from base 1. Trimming takes 3 bases from V and 0 bases from J, and the germline ends sit 12 bases apart. Study-level results and caveats: In some patients, the high TCRbeta diversity seen at day 60 was put down to recipient T cells and intrathymic progenitors that had survived conditioning. Hyperexpanded clone frequencies declined over subsequent months; after one year, T-cell counts and TCRbeta diversity were mostly attributed to newly produced T cells. Apparently early alphabetaT-cell count recovery about two months after transplant reportedly relied on only several hundred rapidly expanded clones derived from non-depleted graft cells.

The sample consisted of PBMCs, taken before TCRalphabeta/CD19-depleted stem cell transplant. This TCR was sampled from a child aged 2-15 years with inherited bone marrow failure, due to receive a stem cell transplant. Rearrangement joined TRBV25-1 to TRBJ2-7; TRBD2 could be the D gene, as 6 bases match. The sequence in DNA is TGTGCCAGCAGTGATCCACTCGGGAGCTCCTACGAGCAGTACTTC. The encoded protein is CASSDPLGSSYEQYF.